This TCR beta chain was observed in a study of T cells in localized non-small cell lung cancer. Regarding the study as a whole: Appearance in adjacent lung was seen for a median about 60 of the top 100 tumor clones.

Turning to this clone: Its antigen is unknown.

Sequencing was performed with immunoSEQ multiplex PCR; in TCRdb, only in-frame clones are kept and a portion is missing. The sample consists of 1,500 to 2,000 clones, 34% of them appearing once. The material was lung tumor tissue, obtained before any cancer treatment. The source of this sequence is a male donor at least 60 years old with stage III squamous cell lung carcinoma.

DNA of the CDR3: TGCGCCAGCAGCCCGTTAGGGGGGGCGTATGAGCAGTTCTTC. This codes for CASSPLGGAYEQFF. The chain carries TRBV1 and TRBJ2-1; the listed D gene, TRBD2, was not tested against the DNA. TRBV1 is a pseudogene locus. The CDR3 sequence is 14 residues long.